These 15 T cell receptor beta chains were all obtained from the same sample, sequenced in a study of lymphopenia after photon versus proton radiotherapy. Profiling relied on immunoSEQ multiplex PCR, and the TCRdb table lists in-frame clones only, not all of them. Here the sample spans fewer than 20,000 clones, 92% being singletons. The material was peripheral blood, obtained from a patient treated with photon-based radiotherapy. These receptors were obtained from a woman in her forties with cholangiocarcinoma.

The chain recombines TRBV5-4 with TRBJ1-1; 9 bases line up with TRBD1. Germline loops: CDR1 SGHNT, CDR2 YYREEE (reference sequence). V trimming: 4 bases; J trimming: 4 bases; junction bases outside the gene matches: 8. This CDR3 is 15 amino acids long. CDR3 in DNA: TGTGCCAGCAGCCCCCGACAGGGGGGGGGCACTGAAGCTTTCTTT. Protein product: CASSPRQGGGTEAFF.

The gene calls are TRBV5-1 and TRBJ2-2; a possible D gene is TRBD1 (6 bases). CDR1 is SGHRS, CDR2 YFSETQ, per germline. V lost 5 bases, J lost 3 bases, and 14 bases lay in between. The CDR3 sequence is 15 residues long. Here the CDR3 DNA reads TGCGCCAGCAGAAGCTCAGGGGCGGACACCGGGGAGCTGTTTTTT. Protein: CASRSSGADTGELFF.

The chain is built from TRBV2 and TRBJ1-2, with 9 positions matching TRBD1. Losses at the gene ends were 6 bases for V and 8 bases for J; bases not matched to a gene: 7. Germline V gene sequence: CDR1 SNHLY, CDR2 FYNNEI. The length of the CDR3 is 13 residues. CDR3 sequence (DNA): TGTGCCAGCAGGGTCGGGACAGGGAGCGGCTACACCTTC. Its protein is CASRVGTGSGYTF.

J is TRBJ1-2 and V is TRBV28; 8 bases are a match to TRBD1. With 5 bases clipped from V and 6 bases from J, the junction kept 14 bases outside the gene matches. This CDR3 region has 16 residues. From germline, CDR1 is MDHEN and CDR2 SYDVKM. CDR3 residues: CASSQGAIGARNGYTF. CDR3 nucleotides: TGTGCCAGCAGTCAGGGGGCGATCGGTGCGAGGAATGGCTACACCTTC.

As DNA, the CDR3 is TGTGCCAGCAGCTTAGAGAGGAATCCCACTGGAAACACCATATATTTT. Amino acids: CASSLERNPTGNTIYF. The rearrangement uses TRBV11-2 and TRBJ1-3; D unresolved. Trimming removed 0 bases at V and 2 bases at J, with 11 bases between. Germline lookup yields CDR1 SGHAT and CDR2 FQNNGV. This CDR3 has 16 amino acids.

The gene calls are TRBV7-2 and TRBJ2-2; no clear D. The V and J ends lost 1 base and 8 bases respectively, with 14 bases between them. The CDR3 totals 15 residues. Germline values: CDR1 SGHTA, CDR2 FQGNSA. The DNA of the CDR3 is TGTGCCAGCAGCTTAGTTAGTCTATCCCAGGGGGAGCTGTTTTTT. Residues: CASSLVSLSQGELFF.

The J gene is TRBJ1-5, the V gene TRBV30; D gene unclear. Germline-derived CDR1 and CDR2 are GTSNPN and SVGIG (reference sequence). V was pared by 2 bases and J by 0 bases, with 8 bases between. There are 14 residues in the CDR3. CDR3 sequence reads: CAWSKGDSNQPQHF. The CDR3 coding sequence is TGTGCCTGGAGTAAGGGTGATAGCAATCAGCCCCAGCATTTT. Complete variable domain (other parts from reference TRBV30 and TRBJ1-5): SQTIHQWPATLVQPVGSPLSLECTVEGTSNPNLYWYRQAAGRGLQLLFYSVGIGQISSEVPQNLSASRPQDRQFILSSKKLLLSDSGFYLCAWSKGDSNQPQHFGDGTRLSIL.

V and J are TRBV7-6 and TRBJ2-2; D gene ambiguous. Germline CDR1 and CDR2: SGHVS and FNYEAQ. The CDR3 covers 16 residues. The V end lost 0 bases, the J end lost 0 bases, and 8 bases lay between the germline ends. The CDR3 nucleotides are TGTGCCAGCAGCTTAGCGGCAGAAACGAACACCGGGGAGCTGTTTTTT. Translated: CASSLAAETNTGELFF.

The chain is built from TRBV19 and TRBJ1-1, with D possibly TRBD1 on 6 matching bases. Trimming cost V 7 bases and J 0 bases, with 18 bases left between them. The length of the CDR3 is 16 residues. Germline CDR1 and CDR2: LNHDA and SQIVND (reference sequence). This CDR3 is CASTPIGGGMNTEAFF. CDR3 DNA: TGTGCCAGTACCCCAATCGGGGGGGGCATGAACACTGAAGCTTTCTTT.

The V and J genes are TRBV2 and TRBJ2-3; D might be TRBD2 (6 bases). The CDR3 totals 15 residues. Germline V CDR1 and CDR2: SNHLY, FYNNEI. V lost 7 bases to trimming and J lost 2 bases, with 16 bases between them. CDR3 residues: CASTEGSGSTDTQYF. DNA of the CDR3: TGTGCCAGCACCGAAGGTAGCGGCTCCACAGATACGCAGTATTTT.

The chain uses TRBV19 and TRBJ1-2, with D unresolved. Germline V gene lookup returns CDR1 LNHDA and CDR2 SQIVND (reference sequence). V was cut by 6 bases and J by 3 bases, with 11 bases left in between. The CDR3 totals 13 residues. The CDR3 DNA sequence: TGTGCCAGTAGCATGGACGGAGACTATGGCTACACCTTC. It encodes CASSMDGDYGYTF.

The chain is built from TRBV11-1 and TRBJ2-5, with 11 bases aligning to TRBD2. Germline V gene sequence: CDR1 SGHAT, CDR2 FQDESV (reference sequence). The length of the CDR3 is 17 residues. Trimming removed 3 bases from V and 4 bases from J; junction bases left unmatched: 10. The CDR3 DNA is TGTGCCAGCAGCTTGATACTAGCGGGGGAGCTCGGAGAGACCCAGTACTTC. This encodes CASSLILAGELGETQYF.

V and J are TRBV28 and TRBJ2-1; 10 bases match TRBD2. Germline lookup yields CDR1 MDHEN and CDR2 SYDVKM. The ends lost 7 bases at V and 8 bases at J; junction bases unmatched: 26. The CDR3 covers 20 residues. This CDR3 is CASNPPGGPGEREGRDEQFF. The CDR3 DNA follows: TGTGCCAGCAACCCCCCCGGGGGACCCGGAGAGCGGGAGGGCCGGGATGAGCAGTTCTTC. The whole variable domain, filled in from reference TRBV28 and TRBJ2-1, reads DVKVTQSSRYLVKRTGEKVFLECVQDMDHENMFWYRQDPGLGLRLIYFSYDVKMKEKGDIPEGYSVSREKKERFSLILESASTNQTSMYLCASNPPGGPGEREGRDEQFFGPGTRLTVL.

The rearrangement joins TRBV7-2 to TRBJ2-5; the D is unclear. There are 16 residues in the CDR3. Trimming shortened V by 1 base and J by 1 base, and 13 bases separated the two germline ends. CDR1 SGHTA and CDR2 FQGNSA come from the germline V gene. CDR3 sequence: CASSLGISSGQETQYF. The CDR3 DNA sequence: TGTGCCAGCAGCTTAGGGATATCGTCAGGCCAAGAGACCCAGTACTTC.

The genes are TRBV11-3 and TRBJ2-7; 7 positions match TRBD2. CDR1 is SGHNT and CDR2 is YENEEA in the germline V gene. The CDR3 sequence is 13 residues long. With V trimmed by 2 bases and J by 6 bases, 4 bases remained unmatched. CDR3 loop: CASSLSGGSEQYF. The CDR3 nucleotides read TGTGCCAGCAGCTTATCGGGGGGTTCCGAGCAGTACTTC. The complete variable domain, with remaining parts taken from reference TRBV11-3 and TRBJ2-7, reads EAGVVQSPRYKIIEKKQPVAFWCNPISGHNTLYWYLQNLGQGPELLIRYENEEAVDDSQLPKDRFSAERLKGVDSTLKIQPAELGDSAVYLCASSLSGGSEQYFGPGTRLTVT.